This T cell receptor beta chain was sequenced for a study of blood T cell repertoires in COVID-19. Overall study context: The United States, Italy and Spain provided the acute and convalescent COVID-19 samples. PBMCs, B-cell-depleted T cells, or T cells provided the cDNA or gDNA that made up the material.

Trimming stripped 2 bases from V and 2 bases from J, with 8 bases between. The CDR3 spans 14 residues. In germline, CDR1 is SGHRS, CDR2 YFSETQ. The method was immunoSEQ multiplex PCR; TCRdb's version includes in-frame clones alone and lacks a portion of them. This table holds 120,000 to 150,000 clones, 80% to 90% found once. Seattle's cohort entered during active infection and was followed longitudinally. The sequenced sample was peripheral blood. The V call is TRBV5-1, the J call TRBJ2-1; TRBD1 is a possible D gene (6 bases). The receptor comes from a woman aged 55 to 70 with COVID-19, enrolled during active disease. The DNA for the CDR3 is TGCGCCAGCAGCTTCGGACAGCCCTACAATGAGCAGTTCTTC. It translates to CASSFGQPYNEQFF.